The rows below give T cell receptor beta chains drawn from one sample of a study of T-cell memory formation after mild COVID-19. TCRdb reprocessed the 5' RACE reads with MiXCR, giving one entry per CDR3 protein. The table lists 80,000 to 130,000 distinct CDR3 sequences, 8.5% to 14% of them singletons. Source material: PBMCs or a T cell subset sorted from them (not recorded which). These receptors originate from a man aged 18 to 29 who had mild COVID-19 (a few samples of this study predate the infection). Cell type and time point are not known. Each CDR3 is given without its conserved first and last residue. Not all rows give a size; the values are once, few, many and, for expanded clones, a class.

clone_size | j_call | v_call | cdr3_aa
many | TRBJ2-6 | TRBV4-3 | ASSQDIVSGANVLT
NA | TRBJ2-3 | TRBV6-2/TRBV6-3 | ASSSTGYGPFTDTQY
few | TRBJ1-1 | TRBV6-5 | ASSYGVGDTEAF
few | TRBJ2-5 | TRBV9 | ASSVALEETQY
many | TRBJ2-7 | TRBV7-9 | ASSLAPTGTSYEQY
many | TRBJ2-5 | TRBV7-8 | ASSLLAGFSWETQY
many | TRBJ2-3 | TRBV4-3 | ASSQDGVMTDTQY
few | TRBJ1-6 | TRBV4-1 | ASSQDRNSGTD
many | TRBJ1-2 | TRBV21-1 | ASSKENWTNYGYT
few | TRBJ1-4 | TRBV27 | ASSLGGGNEKLF
few | TRBJ2-1 | TRBV5-1 | ASSLEVGRSSYNEQF
few | TRBJ2-7 | TRBV6-1 | ASRPTAGTGDPSYEQY
few | TRBJ2-7 | TRBV7-9 | ASSLAPSAGGHEQY
NA | TRBJ1-6 | TRBV4-1 | ASSQATLGNSPLH
NA | TRBJ2-3 | TRBV7-3 | ASSLTLRSTDTQY
NA | TRBJ2-1 | TRBV6-2/TRBV6-3 | ASSSGRSYNEQF
many | TRBJ2-5 | TRBV12-3/TRBV12-4 | ASSLTDGPPPETQY
few | TRBJ2-7 | TRBV11-2 | ASSPPGGDYEQY
few | TRBJ2-2 | TRBV7-8 | ASSLARVRGELF
NA | TRBJ2-5 | TRBV6-5 | ASSSRRDSQETQY
NA | TRBJ2-1 | TRBV19 | ASSRGGRSNEQF
few | TRBJ2-1 | TRBV5-1 | ASSGGQGMYAYNEQF
few | TRBJ1-6 | TRBV29-1 | SVRQGGNYNSPLH
few | TRBJ2-1 | TRBV12-3/TRBV12-4 | ASRLAGGNNEQF
NA | TRBJ2-2 | TRBV25-1 | ATSGRGDNTGELF
many | TRBJ2-1 | TRBV5-1 | ASSMAGSVEQF
few | TRBJ2-7 | TRBV29-1 | SVGWGFREQY
NA | TRBJ2-5 | TRBV7-3 | ASSLGFGEETQY